A selection of T cell receptor beta chains follows, all from one sample in a study of cytomegalovirus exposure and HLA in healthy donors. This table comes from immunoSEQ multiplex PCR, and its TCRdb copy is limited to in-frame clones, with some not included. This sample carries more than 95,000 clones, 75% of them seen once, and the ten largest clones take under 3.5%. Input material: PBMCs. These receptors were taken from a woman aged 50 to 65 in good health and CMV-seronegative. Each CDR3 is given with its conserved first and last residue. D genes are given only for firm matches. Clone sizes are given selectively: once, few, many, or a class where the clone is expanded.

d_call: TRBD1; clone_size: .; v_call: TRBV9; j_call: TRBJ1-2; cdr3_nt: TGTGCCAGCAGCCAGACCGGGACAGCGGACTATGGCTACACCTTC; cdr3_aa: CASSQTGTADYGYTF
d_call: .; clone_size: .; v_call: TRBV29-1; j_call: TRBJ1-6; cdr3_nt: TGCAGCGTCCGGGAGGGCGCCCGAGGGGATTCACCCCTCCACTTT; cdr3_aa: CSVREGARGDSPLHF
d_call: TRBD1; clone_size: .; v_call: TRBV7-3; j_call: TRBJ1-2; cdr3_nt: TGTGCCAGCAGCCCAGGGGGCAGGCTGGGAATGGATGGCTACACCTTC; cdr3_aa: CASSPGGRLGMDGYTF
d_call: .; clone_size: .; v_call: TRBV6-1; j_call: TRBJ1-2; cdr3_nt: TGTGCCACCATTGGAGCGGCGGGGACCGGCCGGGTTGGCTACACCTTC; cdr3_aa: CATIGAAGTGRVGYTF
d_call: TRBD2; clone_size: .; v_call: TRBV4-2; j_call: TRBJ2-5; cdr3_nt: TGTGCCAGCAGCCAGACTAGCGGACCACAAGAGACCCAGTACTTC; cdr3_aa: CASSQTSGPQETQYF
d_call: .; clone_size: .; v_call: TRBV5-8; j_call: TRBJ1-1; cdr3_nt: TGTGCCAGCACCTGGGGGCAGGTTCGGACTGAAGCTTTCTTT; cdr3_aa: CASTWGQVRTEAFF
d_call: TRBD2; clone_size: .; v_call: TRBV4-2; j_call: TRBJ2-1; cdr3_nt: TGTGCCAGCAGCCAAAGAGGGACTAGCGGTTGGATAGGTGAGCAGTTCTTC; cdr3_aa: CASSQRGTSGWIGEQFF
d_call: .; clone_size: .; v_call: TRBV28; j_call: TRBJ1-1; cdr3_nt: TGTGCCAGCAGCCCTCTTTTTGCCGAGCCACTGAACACTGAAGCTTTCTTT; cdr3_aa: CASSPLFAEPLNTEAFF
d_call: .; clone_size: .; v_call: TRBV5-1; j_call: TRBJ1-1; cdr3_nt: TGCGCCAGCCAGGGAATGGGAGGCACTGAAGCTTTCTTT; cdr3_aa: CASQGMGGTEAFF
d_call: TRBD1; clone_size: .; v_call: TRBV7-9; j_call: TRBJ2-5; cdr3_nt: TGTTCCAGCAGCTTAAGCAGGGGACAGCAAGAGACCCAGTACTTC; cdr3_aa: CSSSLSRGQQETQYF
d_call: .; clone_size: .; v_call: TRBV15; j_call: TRBJ2-7; cdr3_nt: TGTGCCACCAGCAAGACTGAGTACGAGCAGTACTTC; cdr3_aa: CATSKTEYEQYF
d_call: TRBD2; clone_size: few; v_call: TRBV7-6; j_call: TRBJ2-1; cdr3_nt: TGTGCCAGCAGCCCGCGCGCAGGGACTAGCGGCAATGAGCAGTTCTTC; cdr3_aa: CASSPRAGTSGNEQFF
d_call: .; clone_size: .; v_call: TRBV4-3; j_call: TRBJ1-5; cdr3_nt: TGCGCCAGCAGCCAGCCGCTTAACAGGGATAGGGAACCCCAGCATTTT; cdr3_aa: CASSQPLNRDREPQHF
d_call: .; clone_size: few; v_call: TRBV29-1; j_call: TRBJ1-2; cdr3_nt: TGCAGCGTTGAACCAGGGAAGGGCTATGGCTACACCTTC; cdr3_aa: CSVEPGKGYGYTF
d_call: TRBD1; clone_size: .; v_call: TRBV7-2; j_call: TRBJ1-6; cdr3_nt: TGTGCCAGCAGGGAGGGACAGAGCTCCTATAATTCACCCCTCCACTTT; cdr3_aa: CASREGQSSYNSPLHF
d_call: TRBD2; clone_size: .; v_call: TRBV6-4; j_call: TRBJ2-6; cdr3_nt: TGTGCCAGCAGCGGGACTAGCGGAGGCTCTGGGGCCAACGTCCTGACTTTC; cdr3_aa: CASSGTSGGSGANVLTF
d_call: TRBD2; clone_size: .; v_call: TRBV5-8; j_call: TRBJ2-7; cdr3_nt: TGTGCCAGCGGACTAGCGTACGAGCAGTACTTC; cdr3_aa: CASGLAYEQYF